These 8 T cell receptor beta chains came from one sample sequenced in a study of T cells in Graves' hyperthyroidism and ophthalmopathy (dated by TCRdb to between 2019 and 2020). Library construction relied on multiplex PCR. Sequencing took place on an Illumina HiSeq 2000. Amplification of TCR beta CDR3 regions was carried out from RNA transcripts. The first round of RT-PCR for the TCR CDR3 was performed with the HTBI primer set and the Qiagen OneStep RT-PCR kit. TCRdb reran the public reads through fastp at Q25 and MiXCR, keeping productive beta chains. Each record represents a unique CDR3 protein, reported with the most common genes and DNA among its rows. A total of 300,000 to 400,000 distinct CDR3 sequences appear in this sample, 18% of them only once. The leading ten clones occupy 45% to 50% of the sample. The sequenced material came from blood. These receptor sequences come from a woman aged 50 to 65 with Graves' hyperthyroidism.

Worth noting for this clonotype: This may arise from a read error, as a much more abundant clone is one base away. V usage is TRBV12-3 or TRBV12-4 and J usage is TRBJ1-2, with D hard to call. This CDR3 has 14 amino acids. CDR3 sequence reads: CASSPSEEWDGHTF. The CDR3 DNA is TGTGCCAGCAGTCCCTCCGAGGAGTGGGATGGCCACACCTTC.

This clonotype has a count of ten or more. CDR3: CASSSLRGTYNEQFF. CDR3 sequence (DNA): TGTGCCAGCAGCTCCCTCAGGGGGACATACAATGAGCAGTTCTTC. The chain combines TRBV11-2 with TRBJ2-1; 7 bases map to TRBD1. Germline V gene data show CDR1 as SGHAT and CDR2 as FQNNGV. Unmatched junction bases numbered 7, after V lost 4 bases and J lost 4 bases. The CDR3 totals 15 residues.

This clonotype appeared many times. The chain is built from TRBV5-1 and TRBJ1-4, with a possible D match to TRBD1 (5 bases). V lost 1 base to trimming and J lost 7 bases, with 17 bases between them. CDR1 and CDR2 (germline): SGHRS, YFSETQ. The CDR3 totals 16 residues. This CDR3 is CASSLRGRGRGEKLFF. The CDR3 DNA reads as TGCGCCAGCAGCTTGAGAGGAAGGGGTCGGGGTGAAAAACTGTTTTTT.

This clonotype was recorded at least ten times. The rearrangement links TRBV12-3 or TRBV12-4 to TRBJ1-2; 9 nucleotides match TRBD1. The J segment lost 1 base and the V segment lost 7 bases, leaving 7 bases of the junction unmatched. CDR3 length: 15 residues. The CDR3 DNA reads as TGTGCCAGCACTCAGGGACAGGGATATAACTATGGCTACACCTTC. Translating gives CASTQGQGYNYGYTF.

The CDR3 sequence: CASSPGLTGFSTEAFF. CDR3 coding DNA: TGCGCCAGCAGCCCGGGACTTACAGGGTTTAGCACTGAAGCTTTCTTT. The rearrangement links TRBV5-1 to TRBJ1-1, with D possibly TRBD1 on 6 matching bases. The length of the CDR3 is 16 residues. Trimming took 4 bases from V and 4 from J, leaving 20 bases between them. Germline V gene sequence: CDR1 SGHRS, CDR2 YFSETQ.

This clonotype was seen a handful of times. The rearrangement joins TRBV6-1 to TRBJ2-1; TRBD2 agrees at 9 bases. The CDR3 runs to 17 residues. With V trimmed by 6 bases and J by 7 bases, 16 bases remained unmatched. Germline CDR1 reads MNHNS; CDR2 reads SASEGT. The CDR3 bases are TGTGCCAGCAGCCCCTCCATGGGCGGGAGGGCGTTTAATGAGCAGTTCTTC. It encodes CASSPSMGGRAFNEQFF.

This clonotype was counted ten times or more. The chain employs TRBV12-3 or TRBV12-4 and TRBJ1-1; the D is unclear. This CDR3 region has 12 residues. The V gene lost 6 bases and the J gene lost 5 bases, with 10 bases spanning the gap. Here the CDR3 DNA reads TGTGCCAGCAGCGAGCGGGAGACTGAAGCTTTCTTT. This translates into CASSERETEAFF.

This clonotype was counted many times. The V gene is TRBV28, the J gene TRBJ2-7; TRBD1 matches at 8 bases. The trim removed 5 bases at V and 3 bases at J, leaving 6 bases unmatched. This CDR3 has 14 amino acids. Germline CDR1 and CDR2: MDHEN and SYDVKM. The CDR3 region is CASSPDRVFYEQYF. DNA for the CDR3: TGTGCCAGCAGTCCGGACAGGGTCTTCTACGAGCAGTACTTC.